The source of this T cell receptor beta chain is a study of blood T cell repertoires in COVID-19. Study background: The United States, Italy and Spain supplied acute and convalescent COVID-19 samples. From T cells, B-cell-depleted T cells, or PBMCs came the material, which was cDNA or gDNA.

Germline CDR1 is SGHKS and CDR2 is YYEKEE (reference sequence). This CDR3 is 14 amino acids long. V lost 4 bases and J 0 bases, leaving 7 bases between the germline ends. In the original workflow: How many nucleated cells were present was estimated from reference gene primer amplification. Assay used: immunoSEQ multiplex PCR; TCRdb lists only in-frame clones, some missing. The V and J calls and clone size are taken from that table; D and trimming were inferred from the DNA. The sample contains about 180,000 clones, about 81% of which appear only once. Enrolment of Seattle patients took place during active infection, and they were followed longitudinally.

The sequence derives from a woman of 80 years or more with COVID-19, enrolled during active disease. This sequence joins TRBV5-5 and TRBJ1-4; D unclear. Sequencing was done on a sample of peripheral blood. The CDR3 sequence: CASSLGPTNEKLFF. The CDR3 region has the DNA TGTGCCAGCAGCCTTGGGCCAACTAATGAAAAACTGTTTTTT.